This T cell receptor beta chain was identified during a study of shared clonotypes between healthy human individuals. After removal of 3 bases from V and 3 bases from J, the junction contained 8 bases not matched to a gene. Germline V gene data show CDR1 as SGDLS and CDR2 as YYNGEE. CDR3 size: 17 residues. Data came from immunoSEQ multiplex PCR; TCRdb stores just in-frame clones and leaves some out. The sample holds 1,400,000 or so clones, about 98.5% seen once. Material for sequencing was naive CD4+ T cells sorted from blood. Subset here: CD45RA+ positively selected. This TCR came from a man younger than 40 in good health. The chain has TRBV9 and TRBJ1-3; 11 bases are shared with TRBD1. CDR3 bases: TGTGCCAGCAGCGGGCCCGGGACAGGGGGATTTGGAAACACCATATATTTT. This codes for CASSGPGTGGFGNTIYF.